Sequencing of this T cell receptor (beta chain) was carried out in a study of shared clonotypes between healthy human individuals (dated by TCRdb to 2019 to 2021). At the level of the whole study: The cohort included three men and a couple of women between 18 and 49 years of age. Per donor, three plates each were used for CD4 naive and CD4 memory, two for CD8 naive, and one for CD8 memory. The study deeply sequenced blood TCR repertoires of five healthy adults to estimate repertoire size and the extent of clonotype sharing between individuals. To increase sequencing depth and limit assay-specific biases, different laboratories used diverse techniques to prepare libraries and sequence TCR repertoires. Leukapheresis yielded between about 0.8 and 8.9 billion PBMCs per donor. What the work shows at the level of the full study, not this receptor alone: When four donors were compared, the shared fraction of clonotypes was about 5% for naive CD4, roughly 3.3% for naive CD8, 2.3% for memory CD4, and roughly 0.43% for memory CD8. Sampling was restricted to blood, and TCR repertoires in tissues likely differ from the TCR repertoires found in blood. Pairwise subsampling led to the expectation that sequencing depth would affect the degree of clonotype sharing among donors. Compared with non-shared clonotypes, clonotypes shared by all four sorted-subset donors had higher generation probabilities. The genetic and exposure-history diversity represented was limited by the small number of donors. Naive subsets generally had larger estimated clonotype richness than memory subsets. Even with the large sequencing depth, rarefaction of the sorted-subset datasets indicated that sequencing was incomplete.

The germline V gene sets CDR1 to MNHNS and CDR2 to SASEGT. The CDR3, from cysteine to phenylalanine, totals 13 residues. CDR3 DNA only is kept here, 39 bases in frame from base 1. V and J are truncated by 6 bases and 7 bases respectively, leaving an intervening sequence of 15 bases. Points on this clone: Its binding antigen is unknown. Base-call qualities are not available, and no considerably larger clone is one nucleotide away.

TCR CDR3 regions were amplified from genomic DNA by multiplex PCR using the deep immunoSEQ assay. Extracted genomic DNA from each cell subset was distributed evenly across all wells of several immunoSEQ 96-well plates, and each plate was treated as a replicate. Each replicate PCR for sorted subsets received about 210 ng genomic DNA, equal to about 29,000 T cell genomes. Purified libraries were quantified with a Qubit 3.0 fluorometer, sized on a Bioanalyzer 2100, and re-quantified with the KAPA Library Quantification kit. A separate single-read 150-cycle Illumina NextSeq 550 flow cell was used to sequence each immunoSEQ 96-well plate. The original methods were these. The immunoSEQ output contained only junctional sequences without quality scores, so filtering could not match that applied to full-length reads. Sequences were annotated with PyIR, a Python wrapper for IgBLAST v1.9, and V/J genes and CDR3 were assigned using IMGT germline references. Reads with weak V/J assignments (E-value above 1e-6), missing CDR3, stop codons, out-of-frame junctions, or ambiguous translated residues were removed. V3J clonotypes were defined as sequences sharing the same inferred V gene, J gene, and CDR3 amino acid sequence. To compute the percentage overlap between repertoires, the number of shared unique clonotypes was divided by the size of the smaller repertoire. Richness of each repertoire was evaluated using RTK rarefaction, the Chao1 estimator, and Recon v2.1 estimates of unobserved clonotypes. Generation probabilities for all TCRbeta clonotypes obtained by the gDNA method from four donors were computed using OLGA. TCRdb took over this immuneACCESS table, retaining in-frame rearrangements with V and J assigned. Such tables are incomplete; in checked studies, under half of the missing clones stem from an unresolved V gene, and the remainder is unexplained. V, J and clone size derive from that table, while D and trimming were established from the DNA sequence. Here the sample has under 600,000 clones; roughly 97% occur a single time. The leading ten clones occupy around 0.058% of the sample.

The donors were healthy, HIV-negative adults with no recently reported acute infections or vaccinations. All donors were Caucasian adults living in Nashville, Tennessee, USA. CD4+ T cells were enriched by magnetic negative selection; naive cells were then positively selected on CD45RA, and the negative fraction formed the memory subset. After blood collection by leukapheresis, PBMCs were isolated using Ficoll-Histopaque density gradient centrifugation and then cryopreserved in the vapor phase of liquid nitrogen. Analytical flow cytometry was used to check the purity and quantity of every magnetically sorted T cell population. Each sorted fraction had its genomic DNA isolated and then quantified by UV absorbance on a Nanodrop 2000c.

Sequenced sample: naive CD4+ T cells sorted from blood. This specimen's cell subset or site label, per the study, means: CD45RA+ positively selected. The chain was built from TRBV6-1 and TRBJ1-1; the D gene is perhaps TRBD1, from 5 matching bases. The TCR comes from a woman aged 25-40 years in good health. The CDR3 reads CASRHLHGGEAFF. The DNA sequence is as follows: TGTGCCAGCAGACACCTCCACGGGGGTGAAGCTTTCTTT.